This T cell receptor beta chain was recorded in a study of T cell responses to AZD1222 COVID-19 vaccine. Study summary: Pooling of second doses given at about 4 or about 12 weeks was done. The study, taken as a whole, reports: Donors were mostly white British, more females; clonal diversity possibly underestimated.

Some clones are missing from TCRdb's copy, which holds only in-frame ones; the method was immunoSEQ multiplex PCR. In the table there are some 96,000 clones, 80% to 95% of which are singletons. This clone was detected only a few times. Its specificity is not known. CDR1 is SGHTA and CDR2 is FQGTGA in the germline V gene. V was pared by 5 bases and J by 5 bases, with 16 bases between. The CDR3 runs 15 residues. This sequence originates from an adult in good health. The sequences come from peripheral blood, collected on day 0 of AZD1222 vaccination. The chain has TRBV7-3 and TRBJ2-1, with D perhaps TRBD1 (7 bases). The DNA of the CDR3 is TGTGCCAGCAGCAACTCGACAGGGAGGAACAATGAGCAGTTCTTC. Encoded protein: CASSNSTGRNNEQFF.